These 2 T cell receptor beta chains share one sample of origin, sequenced in a study of T cells in narcolepsy. Only in-frame clones appear in the TCRdb table, and some are missing; sequencing was by immunoSEQ multiplex PCR. The table shows about 34,000 clones, with over 65% occurring only once. Sequenced sample: memory (CD45RA-) CD4+ T cells from blood. These receptors were obtained from a human donor in good health.

The V call is TRBV7-8, the J call TRBJ1-6; weak D call: TRBD1 (6 bases). Germline CDR1 and CDR2: SGHVS and FQNEAQ. This CDR3 is 14 amino acids long. The germline V and J ends were trimmed by 6 bases and 10 bases, with 16 bases remaining between them. The CDR3 reads CASRQQGGESPLHF. CDR3 coding DNA: TGTGCCAGCAGACAACAGGGTGGGGAGTCACCCCTCCACTTT.

As DNA, the CDR3 is TGCGCCAGCAGCTTGGCAGCAGGGGGGAATGAAAAACTGTTTTTT. Its translation is CASSLAAGGNEKLFF. V is TRBV5-1 and J is TRBJ1-4; 7 nucleotides agree with TRBD1. Looked up from germline, CDR1 is SGHRS and CDR2 is YFSETQ. With V trimmed by 0 bases and J by 5 bases, 4 bases remained unmatched. The CDR3 consists of 15 residues.